The clone carrying this TCR beta chain was counted at least ten times. Its antigen is as yet unknown. The read stops 3 residues short of the end of the CDR3; the missing end is completed from the germline J gene. The sample comes from a study of T cell clonality in common variable immunodeficiency. V shed 3 bases and J 4 bases; nucleotides not matched to a gene: 0. Germline V lookup: CDR1 SGHRS, CDR2 YFSETQ. CDR3 length equals 14 residues. The study, taken as a whole, reports: Fewer TCRbeta clones were shared among CVID subjects than controls. CVID subjects showed higher TCRbeta clonality than healthy controls.

Data came from immunoSEQ multiplex PCR; TCRdb stores just in-frame clones and leaves some out. The sample shows about 35,000 clones, none of them appearing just once. The TCR sequence derives from a person between 18 and 75 years old in good health. The gene calls are TRBV5-1 and TRBJ1-4, with TRBD1 matching 10 bases. The sample consisted of peripheral blood mononuclear cells. The covered CDR3 bases are TGCGCCAGCAGCTGGACAGGGGGTAATGAAAAA. It codes for CASSWTGGNEK. Given in full, the CDR3 is CASSWTGGNEKLFF.